The T cell receptor (beta chain) under discussion was sequenced for a study of T cell responses to AZD1222 COVID-19 vaccine. In the study overall: Second-dose intervals of approximately 4 or approximately 12 weeks were pooled. Findings and caveats of the study: The breadth and depth of Spike-specific TCRs increased once two AZD1222 doses had been given.

The data were produced by immunoSEQ multiplex PCR, yet TCRdb's version contains in-frame clones alone and is incomplete. The repertoire has about 170,000 clones, approximately 93% of them found once; the top ten carry around 3.8%. This clone appeared a single time. Its target is not known. The CDR3 loop spans 14 amino acids. Germline assignment: CDR1 MNHEY and CDR2 SMNVEV (reference sequence). The germline V and J ends were trimmed by 5 bases and 8 bases, with 18 bases remaining between them. This clonotype was sampled from an adult in good health. The chain carries TRBV27 and TRBJ1-1; tentative D call: TRBD1 (6 bases). The sequenced sample was peripheral blood, obtained on day 0 of AZD1222 vaccination. The CDR3 DNA follows: TGTGCCAGCAGTAAACAGGGCCTGTATACCGAAGCTTTCTTT. Residues: CASSKQGLYTEAFF.